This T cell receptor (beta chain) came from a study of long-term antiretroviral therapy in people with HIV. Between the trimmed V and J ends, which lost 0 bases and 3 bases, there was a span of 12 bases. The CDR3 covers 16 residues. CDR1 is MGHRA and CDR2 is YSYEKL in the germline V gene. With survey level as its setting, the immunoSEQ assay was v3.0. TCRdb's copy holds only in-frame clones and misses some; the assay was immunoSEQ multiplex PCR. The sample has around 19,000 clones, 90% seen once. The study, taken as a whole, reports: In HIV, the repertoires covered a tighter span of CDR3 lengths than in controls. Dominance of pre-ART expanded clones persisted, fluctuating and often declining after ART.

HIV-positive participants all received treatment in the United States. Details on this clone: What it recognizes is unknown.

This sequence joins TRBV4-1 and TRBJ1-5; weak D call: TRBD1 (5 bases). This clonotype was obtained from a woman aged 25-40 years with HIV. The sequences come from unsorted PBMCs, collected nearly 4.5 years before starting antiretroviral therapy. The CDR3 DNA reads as TGCGCCAGCAGCCAAGATCTGAGGGGTAACAATCAGCCCCAGCATTTT. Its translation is CASSQDLRGNNQPQHF.